Here is one TCR beta chain with its context. The entire patient cohort was treatment-naive prior to thyroid surgery. This specimen comes from a study of metastatic and nonmetastatic thyroid tumors. With MiXCR, TCRdb called clones anew from the PCR reads. Of about 59,000 clones in the sample, under 30% are singletons; the top ten hold around 15%. Germline CDR1 and CDR2: SGHAT and FQDESV (reference sequence). The CDR3 has 16 residues. V lost 5 bases to trimming and J lost 3 bases; unmatched junction nucleotides: 8. Source material: blood. V and J are TRBV11-1 and TRBJ2-3, with 10 nucleotides matching TRBD1. This TCR was sampled from a female donor with papillary thyroid cancer or a benign thyroid nodule (not recorded which). Some clones in this sample may be carry-over from other donors' samples. The CDR3 nucleotides read TGTGCCAGCAGCCCGCGCCGGGACAGGGGAACAGATACGCAGTATTTT. Protein: CASSPRRDRGTDTQYF.